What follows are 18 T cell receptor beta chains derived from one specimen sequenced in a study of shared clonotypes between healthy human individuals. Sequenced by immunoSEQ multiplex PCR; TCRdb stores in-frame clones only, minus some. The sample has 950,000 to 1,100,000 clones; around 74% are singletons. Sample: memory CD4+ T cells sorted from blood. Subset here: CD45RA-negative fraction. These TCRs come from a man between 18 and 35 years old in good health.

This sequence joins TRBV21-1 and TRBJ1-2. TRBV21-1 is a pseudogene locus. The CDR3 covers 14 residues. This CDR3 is CASSKDSPVRGYTF. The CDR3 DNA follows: TGTGCCAGCAGCAAAGATTCGCCGGTTCGGGGCTACACCTTC.

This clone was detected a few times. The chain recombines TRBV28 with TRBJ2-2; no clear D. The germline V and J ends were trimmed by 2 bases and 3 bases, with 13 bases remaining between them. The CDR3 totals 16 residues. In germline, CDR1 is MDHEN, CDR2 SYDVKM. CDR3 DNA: TGTGCCAGCAGTTTAATGTGGGCCCTTGACACCGGGGAGCTGTTTTTT. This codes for CASSLMWALDTGELFF.

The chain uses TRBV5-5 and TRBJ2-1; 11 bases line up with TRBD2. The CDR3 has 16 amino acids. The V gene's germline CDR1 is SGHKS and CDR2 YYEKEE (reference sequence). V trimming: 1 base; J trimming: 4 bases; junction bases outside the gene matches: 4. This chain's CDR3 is CASSLSASGGYNEQFF. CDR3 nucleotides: TGTGCCAGCAGCTTGTCTGCTAGCGGGGGGTACAATGAGCAGTTCTTC. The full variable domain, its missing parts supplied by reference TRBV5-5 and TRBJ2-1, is DAGVTQSPTHLIKTRGQQVTLRCSPISGHKSVSWYQQVLGQGPQFIFQYYEKEERGRGNFPDRFSARQFPNYSSELNVNALLLGDSALYLCASSLSASGGYNEQFFGPGTRLTVL.

CDR3 DNA sequence: TGTGCCACCAGCAGAGAAGGGGCAAACTACGAGCAGTACTTC. It is translated as CATSREGANYEQYF. The V call is TRBV15, the J call TRBJ2-7, with D perhaps TRBD1 (5 bases). The CDR3 is made up of 14 amino acids. CDR1 and CDR2 (germline): LNHNV, YYDKDF (reference sequence). Trimming removed 0 bases from V and 3 bases from J, with 9 bases in between.

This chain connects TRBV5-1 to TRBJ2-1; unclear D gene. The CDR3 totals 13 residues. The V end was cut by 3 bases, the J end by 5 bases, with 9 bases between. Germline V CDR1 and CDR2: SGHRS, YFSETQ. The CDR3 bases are TGCGCCAGCAGCTCCGGTACCAACAATGAGCAGTTCTTC. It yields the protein CASSSGTNNEQFF.

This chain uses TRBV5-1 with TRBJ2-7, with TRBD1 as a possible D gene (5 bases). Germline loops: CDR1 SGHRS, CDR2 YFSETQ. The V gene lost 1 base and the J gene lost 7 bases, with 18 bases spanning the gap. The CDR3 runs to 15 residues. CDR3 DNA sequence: TGCGCCAGCAGCTTGTCTCCCACAGCAAGGGGTGAGCAGTACTTC. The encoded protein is CASSLSPTARGEQYF.

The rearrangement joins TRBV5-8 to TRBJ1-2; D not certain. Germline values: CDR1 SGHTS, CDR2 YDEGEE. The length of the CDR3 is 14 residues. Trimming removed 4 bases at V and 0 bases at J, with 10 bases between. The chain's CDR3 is CASSGPESNYGYTF. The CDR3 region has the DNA TGTGCCAGCAGCGGCCCTGAGTCTAACTATGGCTACACCTTC.

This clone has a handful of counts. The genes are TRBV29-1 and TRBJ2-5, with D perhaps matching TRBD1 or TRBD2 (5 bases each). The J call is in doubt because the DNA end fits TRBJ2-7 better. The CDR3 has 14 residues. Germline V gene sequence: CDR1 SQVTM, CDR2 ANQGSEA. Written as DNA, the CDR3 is TGCAGCGTTGAAGATTCGGGACGGACCTACGAGCAGTACTTC. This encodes CSVEDSGRTYEQYF.

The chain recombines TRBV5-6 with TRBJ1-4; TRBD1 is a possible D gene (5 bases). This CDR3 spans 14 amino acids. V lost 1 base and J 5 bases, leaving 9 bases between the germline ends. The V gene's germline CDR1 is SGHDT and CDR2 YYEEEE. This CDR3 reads CASSLRGPNEKLFF. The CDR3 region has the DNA TGTGCCAGCAGCTTGAGGGGCCCAAATGAAAAACTGTTTTTT.

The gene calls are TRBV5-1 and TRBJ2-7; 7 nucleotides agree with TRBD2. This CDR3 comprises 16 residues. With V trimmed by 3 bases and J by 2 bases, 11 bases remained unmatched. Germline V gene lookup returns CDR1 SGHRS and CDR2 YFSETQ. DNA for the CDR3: TGCGCCAGCAGCTGGGTTAAGAGCGGGAATCCCTACGAGCAGTACTTC. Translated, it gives CASSWVKSGNPYEQYF.

The CDR3 nucleotides are TGCGCCAGCAGCCAAGATATTTCCCGCTACGAGCAGTACTTC. This codes for CASSQDISRYEQYF. The V and J genes are TRBV4-3 and TRBJ2-7; the D is unclear. The V gene's germline CDR1 is LGHNA and CDR2 YSLEER. With 0 bases removed from V and 3 bases from J, the gap between germline ends came to 9 bases. This CDR3 contains 14 residues.

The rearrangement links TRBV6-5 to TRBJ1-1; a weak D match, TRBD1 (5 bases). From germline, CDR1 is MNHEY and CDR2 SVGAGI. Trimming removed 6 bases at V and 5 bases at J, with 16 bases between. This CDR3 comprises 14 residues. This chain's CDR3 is CASSPAGGRTEAFF. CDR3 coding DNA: TGTGCCAGCAGCCCGGCCGGGGGACGGACTGAAGCTTTCTTT.

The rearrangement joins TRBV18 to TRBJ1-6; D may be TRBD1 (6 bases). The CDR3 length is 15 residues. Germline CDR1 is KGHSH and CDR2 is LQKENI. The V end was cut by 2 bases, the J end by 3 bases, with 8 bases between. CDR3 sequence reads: CASSPGQFYNSPLHF. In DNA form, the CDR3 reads TGTGCCAGCTCACCAGGACAGTTCTATAATTCACCCCTCCACTTT. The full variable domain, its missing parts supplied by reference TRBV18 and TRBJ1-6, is NAGVMQNPRHLVRRRGQEARLRCSPMKGHSHVYWYRQLPEEGLKFMVYLQKENIIDESGMPKERFSAEFPKEGPSILRIQQVVRGDSAAYFCASSPGQFYNSPLHFGNGTRLTVT.

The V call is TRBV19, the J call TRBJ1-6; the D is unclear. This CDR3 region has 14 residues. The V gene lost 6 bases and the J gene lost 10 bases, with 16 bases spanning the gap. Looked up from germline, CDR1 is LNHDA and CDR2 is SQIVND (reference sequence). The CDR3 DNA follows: TGTGCCAGTAGCCGCGGCCAACTCGGATCACCCCTCCACTTT. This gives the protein CASSRGQLGSPLHF.

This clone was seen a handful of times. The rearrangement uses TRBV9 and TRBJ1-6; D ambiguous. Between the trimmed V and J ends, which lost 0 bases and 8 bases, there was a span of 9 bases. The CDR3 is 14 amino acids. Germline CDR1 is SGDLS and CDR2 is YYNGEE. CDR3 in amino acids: CASSVVGQDSPLHF. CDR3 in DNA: TGTGCCAGCAGCGTAGTCGGCCAAGATTCACCCCTCCACTTT. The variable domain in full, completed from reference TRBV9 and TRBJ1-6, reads DSGVTQTPKHLITATGQRVTLRCSPRSGDLSVYWYQQSLDQGLQFLIQYYNGEERAKGNILERFSAQQFPDLHSELNLSSLELGDSALYFCASSVVGQDSPLHFGNGTRLTVT.

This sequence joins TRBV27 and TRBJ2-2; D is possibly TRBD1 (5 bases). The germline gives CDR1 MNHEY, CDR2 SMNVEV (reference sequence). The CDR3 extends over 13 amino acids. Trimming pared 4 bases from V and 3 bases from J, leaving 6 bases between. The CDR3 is CASSWGHTGELFF. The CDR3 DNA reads TGTGCCAGCAGTTGGGGCCACACCGGGGAGCTGTTTTTT.

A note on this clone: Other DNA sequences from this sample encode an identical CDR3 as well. The DNA for the CDR3 is TGTGCCTGGAGTGTAGGTGGGAGCAGCAATCAGCCCCAGCATTTT. Translating gives CAWSVGGSSNQPQHF. This chain uses TRBV30 with TRBJ1-5; no firm D call. Trimming cost V 0 bases and J 1 base, with 10 bases left between them. In germline, CDR1 is GTSNPN, CDR2 SVGIG (reference sequence). The CDR3 is 15 residues long.

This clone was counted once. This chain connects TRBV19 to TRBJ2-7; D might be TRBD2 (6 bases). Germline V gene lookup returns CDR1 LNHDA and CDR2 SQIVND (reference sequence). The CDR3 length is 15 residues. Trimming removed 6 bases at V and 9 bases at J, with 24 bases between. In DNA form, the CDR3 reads TGTGCCAGTAGCAGTCTCGGCGGGAAGGAAATACGGCAGTACTTC. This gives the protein CASSSLGGKEIRQYF. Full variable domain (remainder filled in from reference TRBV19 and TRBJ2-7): DGGITQSPKYLFRKEGQNVTLSCEQNLNHDAMYWYRQDPGQGLRLIYYSQIVNDFQKGDIAEGYSVSREKKESFPLTVTSAQKNPTAFYLCASSSLGGKEIRQYFGPGTRLTVT.